The 12 T cell receptor beta chains reported below all come from one sample, sequenced in a study of Tregs in tolerant kidney transplant recipients. Measured with immunoSEQ multiplex PCR; TCRdb has only the in-frame clones, and not every one. The table shows 85,000 to 90,000 clones, with about 92% occurring only once. Sequencing was done on a sample of CD8+ T cells from blood. These TCRs come from a human donor in good health.

V gene TRBV6-5 combines with J gene TRBJ2-2; unclear D gene. The V gene lost 6 bases and the J gene lost 3 bases, with 11 bases spanning the gap. Germline-derived CDR1 and CDR2 are MNHEY and SVGAGI. The CDR3 runs 14 residues. The CDR3 DNA is TGTGCCAGCAGGGGGTCCGGCGACACCGGGGAGCTGTTTTTT. This gives the protein CASRGSGDTGELFF.

In nucleotides, the CDR3 is TGTGCCAGCAGCCCCCCTGGACAGGGGGTTTCTGGAAACACCATATATTTT. This sequence encodes CASSPPGQGVSGNTIYF. The chain couples TRBV7-9 to TRBJ1-3, with 10 nucleotides matching TRBD1. The CDR3 is made up of 17 amino acids. Germline CDR1 reads SEHNR; CDR2 reads FQNEAQ (reference sequence). V lost 5 bases, J lost 1 base, and 8 bases stayed unmatched. The full variable domain, completed using reference TRBV7-9 and TRBJ1-3, is DTGVSQNPRHKITKRGQNVTFRCDPISEHNRLYWYRQTLGQGPEFLTYFQNEAQLEKSRLLSDRFSAERPKGSFSTLEIQRTEQGDSAMYLCASSPPGQGVSGNTIYFGEGSWLTVV.

J is TRBJ2-1 and V is TRBV11-2, with 10 bases identical to TRBD2. This CDR3 is 15 amino acids long. J was trimmed by 6 bases and V by 5 bases; bases with no gene match: 7. Germline CDR1 is SGHAT and CDR2 is FQNNGV. The CDR3 sequence: CASSRLAGGPNEQFF. DNA of the CDR3: TGTGCCAGCAGCAGACTAGCGGGCGGACCCAATGAGCAGTTCTTC.

V and J are TRBV4-2 and TRBJ1-4; D perhaps matches TRBD1 (6 bases). Germline assignment: CDR1 LGHNA and CDR2 YNFKEQ. This CDR3 spans 14 amino acids. V was shortened by 0 bases and J by 12 bases, with 14 bases between the two germline ends. The CDR3 nucleotides are TGTGCCAGCAGCCAAGATCAGGACAGTAAGGAACTGTTTTTT. It translates to CASSQDQDSKELFF.

The chain carries TRBV19 and TRBJ2-1; 16 bases line up with TRBD2. Germline CDR1 and CDR2: LNHDA and SQIVND (reference sequence). CDR3 length equals 18 residues. Trimming cost V 7 bases and J 0 bases; bases outside gene matches: 6. The CDR3 bases are TGTGCCAGTACGGGACTAGCGGGGGGGCAGAGCTCCTACAATGAGCAGTTCTTC. Translated, it gives CASTGLAGGQSSYNEQFF. Drawing the rest from reference TRBV19 and TRBJ2-1, the complete variable domain is DGGITQSPKYLFRKEGQNVTLSCEQNLNHDAMYWYRQDPGQGLRLIYYSQIVNDFQKGDIAEGYSVSREKKESFPLTVTSAQKNPTAFYLCASTGLAGGQSSYNEQFFGPGTRLTVL.

The CDR3 bases are TGTGCCATCAGTGAGCCGCAGGGAAAAAACTACGAGCAGTACTTC. Translating gives CAISEPQGKNYEQYF. The chain combines TRBV10-3 with TRBJ2-5; possible D gene TRBD1, 5 bases. The DNA end is a closer match to TRBJ2-7, so the J assignment may be wrong. The CDR3 loop spans 15 amino acids. Germline V gives CDR1 ENHRY, CDR2 SYGVKD.

The V and J genes are TRBV6-5 and TRBJ2-7, with D tentatively TRBD1 (5 bases). The germline gives CDR1 MNHEY, CDR2 SVGAGI. V lost 6 bases to trimming and J lost 9 bases, with 21 bases between them. This CDR3 comprises 14 residues. The CDR3 spells CASRSGSRLLGQYF. The CDR3, as DNA: TGTGCCAGCAGATCAGGGTCCCGTTTGTTGGGGCAGTACTTC.

V is TRBV13 and J is TRBJ1-1, with D maybe TRBD1 (6 bases). V lost 3 bases, J lost 6 bases, and 17 bases lay in between. There are 15 residues in the CDR3. Germline V lookup: CDR1 PRHDT, CDR2 FYEKMQ (reference sequence). The CDR3 nucleotides read TGTGCCAGCAGCTTTTGGGGGGACACCGGCGCTGAAGCTTTCTTT. Its translation is CASSFWGDTGAEAFF.

This chain links TRBV13 with TRBJ1-2; D unclear. The CDR3 loop spans 12 amino acids. CDR1 and CDR2 (germline): PRHDT, FYEKMQ (reference sequence). V lost 2 bases and J 5 bases, leaving 6 bases between the germline ends. Written as DNA, the CDR3 is TGTGCCAGCAGCTTACCCGGGTATGGCTACACCTTC. Translating it yields CASSLPGYGYTF.

The chain links TRBV27 to TRBJ2-5; 9 bases are shared with TRBD2. The CDR3 consists of 14 residues. Germline V gives CDR1 MNHEY, CDR2 SMNVEV (reference sequence). After removal of 2 bases from V and 5 bases from J, the junction contained 3 bases not matched to a gene. The CDR3 spells CASSLVAGEETQYF. The CDR3 region has the DNA TGTGCCAGCAGTTTAGTAGCGGGAGAGGAGACCCAGTACTTC.

CDR3 DNA: TGTGCCAGCAGTAACTTTCGACGGGACCGGGGAACCGGGGAGCTGTTTTTT. Translating it yields CASSNFRRDRGTGELFF. The V and J genes are TRBV2 and TRBJ2-2, with D perhaps assigned TRBD1 or TRBD2 (5 bases each). The germline V and J ends were trimmed by 5 bases and 5 bases, with 21 bases remaining between them. CDR3 length equals 17 residues. Germline assignment: CDR1 SNHLY and CDR2 FYNNEI. Full variable domain (remainder filled in from reference TRBV2 and TRBJ2-2): EPEVTQTPSHQVTQMGQEVILRCVPISNHLYFYWYRQILGQKVEFLVSFYNNEISEKSEIFDDQFSVERPDGSNFTLKIRSTKLEDSAMYFCASSNFRRDRGTGELFFGEGSRLTVL.

The CDR3 sequence is CASSQAPFGSLWYGYTF. The CDR3 nucleotides are TGCGCCAGCAGCCAAGCGCCCTTCGGGAGCTTATGGTATGGCTACACCTTC. The chain combines TRBV4-1 with TRBJ1-2; D unresolved. Germline V gives CDR1 MGHRA, CDR2 YSYEKL. Trimming took off 1 base at V and 5 bases at J, with 20 bases between the two ends. This CDR3 is 17 amino acids long.